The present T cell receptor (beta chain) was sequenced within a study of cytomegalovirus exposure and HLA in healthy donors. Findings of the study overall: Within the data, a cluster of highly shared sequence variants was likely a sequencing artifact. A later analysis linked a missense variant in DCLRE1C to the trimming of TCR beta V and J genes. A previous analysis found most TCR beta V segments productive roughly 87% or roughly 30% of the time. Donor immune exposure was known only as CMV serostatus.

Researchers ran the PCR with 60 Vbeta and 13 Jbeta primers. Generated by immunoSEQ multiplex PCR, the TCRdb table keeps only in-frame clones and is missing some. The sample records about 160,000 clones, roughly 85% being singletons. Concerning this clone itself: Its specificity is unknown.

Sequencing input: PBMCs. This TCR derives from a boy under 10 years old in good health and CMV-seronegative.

CDR3 DNA: TGTGCCAGCAGTCCCTATCCCTTAGCGGCCCTCACAGATACGCAGTATTTT. Encoded protein: CASSPYPLAALTDTQYF. The rearrangement uses TRBV2 and TRBJ2-3; possibly TRBD2 for D (6 bases). V dropped 5 bases and J dropped 2 bases, with 20 bases sitting between them. CDR1 SNHLY and CDR2 FYNNEI come from the germline V gene. CDR3 size: 17 residues. The complete variable domain, with remaining parts taken from reference TRBV2 and TRBJ2-3, reads EPEVTQTPSHQVTQMGQEVILRCVPISNHLYFYWYRQILGQKVEFLVSFYNNEISEKSEIFDDQFSVERPDGSNFTLKIRSTKLEDSAMYFCASSPYPLAALTDTQYFGPGTRLTVL.